The T cell receptor beta chain under discussion was sequenced for a study of T cells in narcolepsy. The table came from immunoSEQ multiplex PCR; TCRdb's copy has only in-frame clones and leaves some out. The profile shows tens of thousands of clones, more than 65% of them singletons. Findings and limits, study-wide: Reportedly, autoreactive clonotypes were serially detected in patients' blood but not controls'.

As concerns this clone: As yet, its antigen is unknown.

This CDR3 is built from 16 residues. V shed 9 bases, J shed 9 bases, and the junction held 19 bases outside the gene matches. Germline CDR1 LNHDA, CDR2 SQIVND (reference sequence). V usage is TRBV19 and J usage is TRBJ2-1; 8 positions agree with TRBD1. Material: memory (CD45RA-) CD4+ T cells from blood. The clonotype originates from a human donor in good health. The CDR3 DNA follows: TGTGCCAGCCAACCCCTGGCGGGACAGGAACTCGCTGAGCAGTTCTTC. Translation: CASQPLAGQELAEQFF.